This T cell receptor beta chain was obtained from a study of T cells after yellow fever vaccination. Broader study findings: Shared CD4/CD8 clonotypes were a small share, likely from convergent recombination. Once the booster was given, most primary-vaccination clones reappeared, at around 96% for CD4 and roughly 86% for CD8.

Germline CDR1 reads LGHNA; CDR2 reads YSLEER. V shed 0 bases and J 5 bases; nucleotides not matched to a gene: 9. The CDR3 length is 16 residues. 5'RACE template switching produced TCR cDNA carrying a universal primer site and UMIs. TCRdb reanalysed the 5' RACE reads using MiXCR and keeps one entry per CDR3 protein. The profile shows 450,000 to 600,000 distinct CDR3 sequences, 13% of them singletons. Points on this clonotype: Its cognate antigen is unknown.

The specimen comprised PBMCs, sampled on the day of the yellow fever booster vaccination. The J gene is TRBJ2-5, the V gene TRBV4-3; 7 nucleotides line up with TRBD2. This TCR derives from a man aged 25 to 45 who received the YFV17D yellow fever vaccine. CDR3 bases: TGCGCCAGCAGCCAAGATCTAACGGGAGCGGGGGAGACCCAGTACTTC. The encoded protein is CASSQDLTGAGETQYF.